Sequencing of this TCR beta chain was carried out in a study of T cell responses to AZD1222 COVID-19 vaccine (dated by TCRdb to about 2021). Concerning the study at large: A total of 233 trial participants underwent TCR sequencing, of whom around 200 received two doses of AZD1222 and about 26 received two doses of the MenACWY control vaccine. Trial participants were enrolled into age subgroups of 18-55, 56-69 and 70-plus years, which contained about 150, 28 and 57 TCR-sequenced participants, respectively.

What the research found in general, with its limitations: A significant rise in spike-specific TCR breadth and depth was observed after two AZD1222 doses relative to day 0 and relative to MenACWY recipients. Because no day 14 peak-response samples were available, the repertoires could be characterized only after the peak T cell response. Nearly half of unique spike-specific TCRs reportedly recognized epitopes outside regions mutated in the B.1.351 and B.1.1.7 variants. Only six or seven AZD1222 recipients were SARS-CoV-2 seropositive at baseline, limiting conclusions about previously exposed vaccinees. Most participants were white British and females outnumbered males, and the authors suggested that clonal diversity may have been underestimated. In the small 56-69-year group, the increase in depth fell short of significance, most likely because of low power. Vaccine-associated CD4 TCRs spanned the whole spike protein, with dominant responses in regions 160-218 and 743-854.

The germline V gene encodes CDR1 MNHEY and CDR2 SMNVEV (reference sequence). The CDR3 holds 16 amino acids from the cysteine to the phenylalanine. Only the CDR3 portion is preserved as DNA: 48 bases, with reading frame beginning at the first base. Relative to germline, V is 3 bases shorter and J is 0 bases shorter, with 13 bases between their ends. The sample's time point, from its label and the paper: about 28 days (+/-7) after the second vaccine dose. Because spike-specific TCR depth and breadth did not differ between the two schedules, AZD1222 recipients who got a second dose at roughly 4 weeks were pooled with those who got a second dose at roughly 12 weeks. Vaccinee samples came from UK trials COV001 and COV002, including a single-blind randomized controlled phase 2/3 trial of AZD1222 (ChAdOx1 nCoV-19) in healthy adults. For TCRbeta chain sequencing, PBMC samples were collected from trial participants at day 0 and at day 28 after the second dose.

The CDR3 regions of human TCRbeta chains were subjected to immunosequencing. The study's own analysis went as follows. Repertoire TCRs were matched against a reference library of SARS-CoV-2-specific TCRs generated with the MIRA antigen-specificity platform. Breadth was defined as the fraction of unique TCRs that were SARS-CoV-2-associated, and depth was defined as the fraction of total T cells that were SARS-CoV-2-associated. Using the MIRA data, each spike-specific TCR was assigned both to the spike region to which the TCR was reactive and to a CD4 or CD8 class. Log10-transformed breadth and depth values were compared by one-way ANOVA with Sidak's multiple comparisons tests. The table comes from immuneACCESS by way of TCRdb, which keeps in-frame sequences with V and J called. Part of the clones is missing from these tables; in studies checked, under half for an unresolved V gene and the rest for unknown reasons. V and J calls plus clone size are reproduced from that table; the DNA served to infer D and trimming. This sample lists around 160,000 clones; roughly nine tenths were detected once. 1% to 1.5% of the sample is taken by the ten largest.

Turning to this clone: This receptor's antigen is unknown. Per-base quality was not reported, and no clone a single base away is much larger than it.

The V gene is TRBV27 and the J gene is TRBJ2-3; a tentative D call is TRBD2 (6 bases match). Sequenced material: peripheral blood, taken 28 days after the second AZD1222 dose. The receptor was isolated from an adult who received the AZD1222 COVID-19 vaccine. The CDR3 corresponds to CASSFLGGVSTDTQYF. The nucleotides are TGTGCCAGCAGTTTCCTGGGGGGAGTTAGCACAGATACGCAGTATTTT.